Described below is a single T cell receptor beta chain sequence and its context. The antigen is undetermined. The PCR made use of 60 Vbeta and 13 Jbeta primers. Some clones are missing from TCRdb's copy, which holds only in-frame ones; the method was immunoSEQ multiplex PCR. Found here are 170,000 or so clones, 80% of them singletons; the top ten hold roughly 5%. This sample was taken from a study of cytomegalovirus exposure and HLA in healthy donors. Study-level points and caveats: The authors later found HLA-associated TCR beta chains more clonally expanded than equally common others.

The sample consisted of PBMCs. This TCR came from a middle-aged man in good health and CMV-seronegative.

The CDR3 DNA reads TGTGCCAGCAGCTTAGCGGTAACAGGGCCGCTTAACGGCTACACCTTC. This sequence encodes CASSLAVTGPLNGYTF. The chain has TRBV7-2 and TRBJ1-2; tentative D call: TRBD1 (6 bases). This CDR3 region has 16 residues. Trimming shortened V by 0 bases and J by 8 bases, and 19 bases separated the two germline ends. Germline-derived CDR1 and CDR2 are SGHTA and FQGNSA.